This T cell receptor beta chain comes out of a study of blood T cell repertoires in COVID-19. Profiled with immunoSEQ multiplex PCR; TCRdb holds only in-frame clones, not every one. The table records some 170,000 clones, around 85% of them present only once. Trimming cost V 5 bases and J 3 bases, with 13 bases left between them. CDR3 length: 15 residues. Germline V gene data show CDR1 as KGHDR and CDR2 as SFDVKD. This rearrangement joins TRBV24-1 to TRBJ2-1, with D perhaps matching TRBD1 (5 bases). Sequencing was done on a sample of peripheral blood. The sequence derives from a man in his fifties or sixties with active or convalescent COVID-19. The CDR3 loop reads CATSGDSLYYNEQFF. CDR3 DNA sequence: TGTGCCACCAGTGGCGACAGTCTCTACTACAATGAGCAGTTCTTC.